This T cell receptor (beta chain) came from a study of blood T cells in healthy people across ages. Study-level points and caveats: Investigators viewed diversity estimates from one million T cells as underestimates, the study reported. Naive CD4+ cells and diversity were both higher in long-lived donors than in aged donors.

V was pared by 3 bases and J by 0 bases, with 6 bases of the junction left unmatched. The CDR3 contains 15 residues. Germline V gene lookup returns CDR1 DFQATT and CDR2 SNEGSKA (reference sequence). A sample-barcoded 5' primer and a J-beta primer mix were used in a second PCR of roughly 6 to 12 cycles. MiXCR, run by TCRdb on the 5' RACE reads, gives a single entry per CDR3 protein. The table lists 800,000 to 1,300,000 distinct CDR3 sequences, approximately 26% of them singletons. Concerning this clonotype itself: The target antigen is unknown.

This same sample was also part of a study on T cells of mothers and their children. That source reports: Three healthy Caucasian mothers and their six children donated.

V is TRBV20-1 and J is TRBJ2-3; 7 nucleotides line up with TRBD2. The sequence derives from a girl aged 2 to 9 in good health. The specimen was blood. The CDR3 DNA follows: TGCAGTGCTAGCAGGGCGGGGGTTAGCACAGATACGCAGTATTTT. Its protein product is CSASRAGVSTDTQYF.